This TCR beta chain was sequenced during a study of OX40 agonist ivuxolimab in advanced cancers. Study-wide results and caveats: Within 6 weeks, CD4+ and CD8+ blood T cells expanded clonally at 0.1 to 3.0 mg/kg.

Details on this clone: Its cognate antigen is unknown.

The CDR3 covers 14 residues. Germline V CDR1 and CDR2: SEHNR, FQNEAQ (reference sequence). V gave up 3 bases and J gave up 7 bases, with 13 bases separating them. The data were produced by immunoSEQ multiplex PCR, yet TCRdb's version contains in-frame clones alone and is incomplete. The table includes 35,000 to 50,000 clones, 70% to 85% detected once. This TCR derives from an adult with an advanced solid tumor such as melanoma, head and neck, liver or kidney cancer. The chain employs TRBV7-9 and TRBJ2-1; no clear D. The input for sequencing was CD4+ or CD8+ T cells sorted from blood, taken in a trial of the OX40 agonist ivuxolimab. CDR3 sequence: CASSFIHPRNEQFF. DNA for the CDR3: TGTGCCAGCAGCTTTATACACCCTCGGAATGAGCAGTTCTTC.